One sample yielded the 24 T cell receptor beta chains listed below, sequenced in a study of CD8+CD57+ T cells in acquired aplastic anemia. Profiling that covered TCR beta VDJ and CDR3 relied on genomic DNA as its template. TCRdb re-called the reads through MiXCR, storing one row per CDR3 protein. The data show about 160,000 distinct CDR3 sequences, about 45% seen once. By flow cytometry, patients selected for sequencing had shown an expansion of CD8+CD57+ cells. The source material was sorted CD4+, CD8+, or CD8+CD57+ T cells (not recorded which) from PBMCs. The receptors shown here come from a human donor with aplastic anemia.

This rearrangement joins TRBV16 to TRBJ2-1; D perhaps matches TRBD2 (5 bases). The CDR3 consists of 15 residues. Germline values: CDR1 KGHSY, CDR2 FQNENV. The V end was cut by 10 bases, the J end by 0 bases, with 16 bases between. CDR3 nucleotide sequence: TGTGCCACCCAAGTACGGAGGAGCTCCTACAATGAGCAGTTCTTC. Amino acids: CATQVRRSSYNEQFF.

The V call is TRBV25-1, the J call TRBJ2-7; TRBD1 aligns across 9 bases. CDR1 and CDR2 from the germline V gene are MGHDK and SYGVNS. J was trimmed by 6 bases and V by 8 bases; bases with no gene match: 8. The CDR3 contains 13 residues. The CDR3 DNA is TGTGCCAGCTGGAGGGGACAGGGAAGCGAGCAGTACTTC. The encoded protein is CASWRGQGSEQYF.

This clonotype was seen ten or more times. V gene TRBV5-1 combines with J gene TRBJ1-4; D remains unclear. CDR3 length equals 14 residues. Germline CDR1 is SGHRS and CDR2 is YFSETQ. V lost 2 bases and J 8 bases, leaving 13 bases between the germline ends. Written as DNA, the CDR3 is TGCGCCAGCAGCTTACAGAGCCTCGAAGAAAAACTGTTTTTT. Protein product: CASSLQSLEEKLFF.

This clonotype came up many times. The chain carries TRBV25-1 and TRBJ1-6; TRBD1 might be the D (6 bases). Germline V gene data show CDR1 as MGHDK and CDR2 as SYGVNS. V was clipped by 2 bases and J by 13 bases, with 18 bases between them. The CDR3 is made up of 15 amino acids. The CDR3: CASSEGGTLSRPLHF. The CDR3 nucleotides are TGTGCCAGCAGTGAAGGGGGGACACTAAGTCGTCCCCTCCACTTT.

The table lists this clonotype with many counts. The J gene is TRBJ1-1, the V gene TRBV15; 10 nucleotides match TRBD1. CDR1 and CDR2 (germline): LNHNV, YYDKDF (reference sequence). CDR3 length equals 14 residues. The V and J ends lost 5 bases and 4 bases, in that order; junction bases with no gene match: 4. The CDR3 DNA is TGTGCCACCAGCGGGGACAGGGGTAGCACTGAAGCTTTCTTT. Protein sequence: CATSGDRGSTEAFF.

The rearrangement links TRBV11-1 to TRBJ2-3; D possibly uses TRBD1 or TRBD2 (6 bases each). V was clipped by 5 bases and J by 6 bases, with 18 bases between them. CDR3 size: 15 residues. From germline, CDR1 is SGHAT and CDR2 FQDESV (reference sequence). This CDR3 reads CASSPSGTGGDTQYF. DNA for the CDR3: TGTGCCAGCAGCCCATCTGGGACCGGGGGCGATACGCAGTATTTT. Supplemented by reference TRBV11-1 and TRBJ2-3, the full variable domain reads EAEVAQSPRYKITEKSQAVAFWCDPISGHATLYWYRQILGQGPELLVQFQDESVVDDSQLPKDRFSAERLKGVDSTLKIQPAELGDSAMYLCASSPSGTGGDTQYFGPGTRLTVL.

This chain joins TRBV2 and TRBJ1-2, with TRBD1 matching over 10 bases. V was clipped by 3 bases and J by 6 bases; unmatched bases: 4. This CDR3 is 14 amino acids long. Germline loops: CDR1 SNHLY, CDR2 FYNNEI. The chain's CDR3 is CASSEGQGINGYTF. As DNA, the CDR3 is TGTGCCAGCAGTGAGGGACAGGGGATTAATGGCTACACCTTC.

This clonotype was seen once. Here the CDR3 omits its conserved ending phenylalanine or tryptophan, so a read error is the likely source. The rearrangement joins TRBV10-2 to TRBJ2-1; the D is unclear. Trimming took 8 bases from V and 6 from J, leaving 8 bases between them. CDR1 is WSHSY, CDR2 SAAADI, per germline. This CDR3 has 11 amino acids. The CDR3 loop is CASRALNEQFL. For the CDR3, the DNA is TGCGCCAGCCGGGCGCTCAATGAGCAGTTCCTC.

This clonotype was counted only a few times. Being one base from a much bigger clone, this may be a read error. This CDR3 is missing its conserved last phenylalanine or tryptophan, likely due to a read error. The V gene is TRBV19, the J gene TRBJ1-6; D ambiguous. Germline loops: CDR1 LNHDA, CDR2 SQIVND (reference sequence). The V gene lost 4 bases and the J gene lost 10 bases, with 11 bases spanning the gap. The CDR3 is made up of 13 amino acids. DNA of the CDR3: TGTGCCAGTAGTAAGTTAGGGCGGTCACCCCTCCACCTT. Amino acids: CASSKLGRSPLHL.

This clonotype has a count of ten or more. V and J are TRBV9 and TRBJ1-1; D possibly corresponds to TRBD1 (6 bases). Trimming cost V 3 bases and J 4 bases, with 19 bases left between them. The CDR3 covers 16 residues. Germline V lookup: CDR1 SGDLS, CDR2 YYNGEE. The CDR3 protein is CASSADLWGPVTEAFF. CDR3 bases: TGTGCCAGCAGCGCGGACCTGTGGGGGCCGGTCACTGAAGCTTTCTTT.

The gene calls are TRBV20-1 and TRBJ2-3, with TRBD2 as a possible D gene (6 bases). The germline V and J ends were trimmed by 2 bases and 2 bases, with 11 bases remaining between them. The CDR3 is 14 residues long. Germline CDR1 and CDR2: DFQATT and SNEGSKA (reference sequence). CDR3 in amino acids: CSARRSGSTDTQYF. CDR3 bases: TGCAGTGCTAGAAGGAGCGGGTCCACAGATACGCAGTATTTT.

Many counts were recorded for this clonotype. The chain uses TRBV7-2 and TRBJ1-1, with D tentatively TRBD1 (5 bases). Germline-derived CDR1 and CDR2 are SGHTA and FQGNSA. Between the trimmed V and J ends, which lost 3 bases and 1 base, there was a span of 6 bases. This CDR3 is 13 amino acids long. DNA for the CDR3: TGTGCCAGCAGCTTTGGGGGGAACACTGAAGCTTTCTTT. It yields the protein CASSFGGNTEAFF.

The genes are TRBV20-1 and TRBJ2-3, with TRBD1 matching over 9 bases. The V gene end was trimmed by 4 bases and the J gene end by 2 bases; junction bases not matched to a gene: 7. The CDR3 covers 15 residues. The V gene's germline CDR1 is DFQATT and CDR2 SNEGSKA (reference sequence). CDR3 bases: TGCAGTGCTAAGACAGGGGGTTCAGACACAGATACGCAGTATTTT. The encoded protein is CSAKTGGSDTDTQYF.

The chain links TRBV7-9 to TRBJ1-6; D gene unclear. The CDR3 is made up of 15 amino acids. Germline V lookup: CDR1 SEHNR, CDR2 FQNEAQ (reference sequence). Trimming cost V 5 bases and J 4 bases, with 12 bases left between them. This CDR3 reads CASSPSWRYNSPLHF. CDR3 bases: TGTGCCAGCAGCCCAAGCTGGCGGTATAATTCACCCCTCCACTTT.

Here the CDR3 reads CSQDRGPDEQYF. DNA for the CDR3: TGCAGCCAGGACAGGGGCCCTGACGAGCAGTACTTC. V and J are TRBV29-1 and TRBJ2-7; TRBD1 matches at 9 bases. Germline loops: CDR1 SQVTM, CDR2 ANQGSEA. The CDR3 totals 12 residues. The V segment lost 8 bases and the J segment 5 bases; nucleotides outside the gene matches: 7.

In this sample, this clonotype turned up a few times. The chain combines TRBV7-3 with TRBJ2-7, with D perhaps TRBD2 (6 bases). The CDR3 spans 15 residues. Trimming removed 5 bases at V and 2 bases at J, with 16 bases between. Germline V gene data show CDR1 as SGHTA and CDR2 as FQGTGA. The CDR3 DNA sequence: TGTGCCAGCAGCCCCACCGGGGCTAGCGCCTACGAGCAGTACTTC. Protein sequence: CASSPTGASAYEQYF.

The chain combines TRBV29-1 with TRBJ2-7; 7 bases are a match to TRBD1. The CDR3 extends over 12 amino acids. CDR1 is SQVTM and CDR2 is ANQGSEA in the germline V gene. V lost 3 bases and J lost 9; bases outside the gene matches: 8. Written as DNA, the CDR3 is TGCAGCGTTGATACAGGGGAAGATGGGCAGTACTTC. The encoded protein is CSVDTGEDGQYF.

The J gene is TRBJ1-3, the V gene TRBV25-1; no clear D gene. The germline CDR1 and CDR2 sequences are MGHDK and SYGVNS. This CDR3 has 14 amino acids. Trimming shortened V by 6 bases and J by 0 bases, and 9 bases separated the two germline ends. CDR3 residues: CASSDIFSGNTIYF. In nucleotides, the CDR3 is TGTGCCAGCAGCGATATCTTCTCTGGAAACACCATATATTTT.

This clonotype was found many times. The genes are TRBV24-1 and TRBJ2-7; D assignment may be TRBD1 or TRBD2 (5 bases each). The CDR3 loop spans 14 amino acids. Looked up from germline, CDR1 is KGHDR and CDR2 is SFDVKD. V lost 7 bases and J 0 bases, leaving 12 bases between the germline ends. CDR3 residues: CATSQGPPSYEQYF. The CDR3 bases are TGTGCCACCAGCCAGGGACCACCCTCCTACGAGCAGTACTTC.

A note on this clonotype: A junction end diverges from the germline sequence, so it may reflect a read error. The genes are TRBV7-3 and TRBJ2-5; TRBD1 might be the D (6 bases). There are 16 residues in the CDR3. Germline lookup yields CDR1 SGHTA and CDR2 FQGTGA. The CDR3 region is CASGLTPSPQQGTQYF. The DNA of the CDR3 is TGTGCCAGCGGCTTAACACCTAGTCCCCAACAGGGGACCCAGTACTTC.

This clonotype was picked up many times. The chain has TRBV19 and TRBJ2-1; tentatively, D is TRBD2 (5 bases). CDR3 length: 14 residues. V shed 3 bases and J shed 1 base, with 7 bases lying between them. Germline assignment: CDR1 LNHDA and CDR2 SQIVND (reference sequence). DNA of the CDR3: TGTGCCAGTAGTATGAGGGTGTCCTACAATGAGCAGTTCTTC. Residues: CASSMRVSYNEQFF.

The chain has TRBV25-1 and TRBJ2-1, with 10 bases matching TRBD2. The CDR3 length is 16 residues. V was clipped by 3 bases and J by 8 bases; unmatched bases: 10. In germline, CDR1 is MGHDK, CDR2 SYGVNS. CDR3 region: CASSDRSSGSFDEQFF. The CDR3 DNA reads as TGTGCCAGCAGTGATCGGTCTAGCGGGAGTTTCGATGAGCAGTTCTTC.

This clonotype appeared many times. The chain is built from TRBV25-1 and TRBJ2-5; the match to TRBD2 covers 7 bases. Germline V lookup: CDR1 MGHDK, CDR2 SYGVNS. Trimming cost V 1 base and J 5 bases; bases outside gene matches: 7. CDR3 length: 15 residues. As DNA, the CDR3 is TGTGCCAGCAGTGAATTTGCGGGAGAGGGGGAGACCCAGTACTTC. Its protein is CASSEFAGEGETQYF. The full variable domain, with the rest looked up from reference TRBV25-1 and TRBJ2-5, is EADIYQTPRYLVIGTGKKITLECSQTMGHDKMYWYQQDPGMELHLIHYSYGVNSTEKGDLSSESTVSRIRTEHFPLTLESARPSHTSQYLCASSEFAGEGETQYFGPGTRLLVL.

The chain couples TRBV6-1 to TRBJ2-7; 14 bases are shared with TRBD2. This CDR3 is built from 16 residues. The junction had 11 bases not matched to a gene; V was cut back by 9 bases and J by 4 bases. Germline values: CDR1 MNHNS, CDR2 SASEGT. In nucleotides, the CDR3 is TGTGCCAGTGGGACTAGCGGGAGAGGAGGCGGTTACGAGCAGTACTTC. It encodes CASGTSGRGGGYEQYF.